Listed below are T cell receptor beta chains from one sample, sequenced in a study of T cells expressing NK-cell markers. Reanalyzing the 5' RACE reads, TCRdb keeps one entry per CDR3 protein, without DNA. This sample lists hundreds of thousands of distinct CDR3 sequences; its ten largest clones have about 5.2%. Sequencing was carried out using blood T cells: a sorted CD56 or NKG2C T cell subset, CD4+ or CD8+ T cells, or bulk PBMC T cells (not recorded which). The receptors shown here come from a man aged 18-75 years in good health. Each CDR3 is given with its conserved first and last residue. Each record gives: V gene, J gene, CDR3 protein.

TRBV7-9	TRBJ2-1	CASSPASGGNEQFF
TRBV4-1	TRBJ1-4	CASSQRRDSTNEKLFF
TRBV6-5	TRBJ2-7	CASSYHVASYEQYF
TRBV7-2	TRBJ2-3	CASSLAWISPADTQYF
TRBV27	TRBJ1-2	CASSLIGPRTGYTF
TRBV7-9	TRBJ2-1	CASSLKGLGSHEQFF
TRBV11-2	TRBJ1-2	CASSRPGSPSYGYTF
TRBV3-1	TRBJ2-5	CASSPTRVAETQYF
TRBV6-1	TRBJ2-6	CASSSGRTSGANVLTF
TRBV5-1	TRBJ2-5	CASSLAPERETQYF
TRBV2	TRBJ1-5	CASRDGWRPQHF
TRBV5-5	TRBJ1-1	CASSDRGLGTEAFF
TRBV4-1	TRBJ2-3	CASSQEERQGSTDTQYF
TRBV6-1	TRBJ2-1	CATKLRLAGVRNEQFF
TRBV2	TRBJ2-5	CASSELGLAQETQYF
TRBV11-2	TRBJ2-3	CASSLDATGRSTDTQYF
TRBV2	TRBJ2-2	CASRGQRLSNTGELFF
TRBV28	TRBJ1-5	CASNRRDRAHQPQHF
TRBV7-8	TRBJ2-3	CASSLDQAADTQYF
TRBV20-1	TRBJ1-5	CSARANTGSNQPQHF
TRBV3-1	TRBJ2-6	CASSRTGANVLTF
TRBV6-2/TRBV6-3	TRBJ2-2	CASSYARVTTKRFTGELFF
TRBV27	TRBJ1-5	CASSYRYNQPQHF
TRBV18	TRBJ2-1	CASSPPTYPYNEQFF
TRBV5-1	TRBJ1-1	CASREFSAVRGWGTEAFF
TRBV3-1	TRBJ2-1	CASSQRSPGGDEQFF
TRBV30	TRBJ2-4	CAWSSPGLAKNIQYF
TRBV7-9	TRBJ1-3	CASSPQGAGNTIYF
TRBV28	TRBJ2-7	CASSLWMTGTEQYF
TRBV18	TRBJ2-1	CASSHGSFNEQFF
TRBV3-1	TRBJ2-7	CASSQGLRKQEQYF
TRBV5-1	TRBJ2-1	CASSLYSGAGGFF
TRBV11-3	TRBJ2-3	CASSPEGPSSLTQYF
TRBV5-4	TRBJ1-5	CASSLVGFGNQPQHF
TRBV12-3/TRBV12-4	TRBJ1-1	CASSPFSQNAEAFF
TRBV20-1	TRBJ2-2	CSAKNFNELFF
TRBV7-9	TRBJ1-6	CASSLGGGNSPLHF
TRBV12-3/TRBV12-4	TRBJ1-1	CASWRGGNTEAFF
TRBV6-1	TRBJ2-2	CASSEPSDRARGPAGELFF
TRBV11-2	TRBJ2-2	CASSLDRTSGVTGELFF